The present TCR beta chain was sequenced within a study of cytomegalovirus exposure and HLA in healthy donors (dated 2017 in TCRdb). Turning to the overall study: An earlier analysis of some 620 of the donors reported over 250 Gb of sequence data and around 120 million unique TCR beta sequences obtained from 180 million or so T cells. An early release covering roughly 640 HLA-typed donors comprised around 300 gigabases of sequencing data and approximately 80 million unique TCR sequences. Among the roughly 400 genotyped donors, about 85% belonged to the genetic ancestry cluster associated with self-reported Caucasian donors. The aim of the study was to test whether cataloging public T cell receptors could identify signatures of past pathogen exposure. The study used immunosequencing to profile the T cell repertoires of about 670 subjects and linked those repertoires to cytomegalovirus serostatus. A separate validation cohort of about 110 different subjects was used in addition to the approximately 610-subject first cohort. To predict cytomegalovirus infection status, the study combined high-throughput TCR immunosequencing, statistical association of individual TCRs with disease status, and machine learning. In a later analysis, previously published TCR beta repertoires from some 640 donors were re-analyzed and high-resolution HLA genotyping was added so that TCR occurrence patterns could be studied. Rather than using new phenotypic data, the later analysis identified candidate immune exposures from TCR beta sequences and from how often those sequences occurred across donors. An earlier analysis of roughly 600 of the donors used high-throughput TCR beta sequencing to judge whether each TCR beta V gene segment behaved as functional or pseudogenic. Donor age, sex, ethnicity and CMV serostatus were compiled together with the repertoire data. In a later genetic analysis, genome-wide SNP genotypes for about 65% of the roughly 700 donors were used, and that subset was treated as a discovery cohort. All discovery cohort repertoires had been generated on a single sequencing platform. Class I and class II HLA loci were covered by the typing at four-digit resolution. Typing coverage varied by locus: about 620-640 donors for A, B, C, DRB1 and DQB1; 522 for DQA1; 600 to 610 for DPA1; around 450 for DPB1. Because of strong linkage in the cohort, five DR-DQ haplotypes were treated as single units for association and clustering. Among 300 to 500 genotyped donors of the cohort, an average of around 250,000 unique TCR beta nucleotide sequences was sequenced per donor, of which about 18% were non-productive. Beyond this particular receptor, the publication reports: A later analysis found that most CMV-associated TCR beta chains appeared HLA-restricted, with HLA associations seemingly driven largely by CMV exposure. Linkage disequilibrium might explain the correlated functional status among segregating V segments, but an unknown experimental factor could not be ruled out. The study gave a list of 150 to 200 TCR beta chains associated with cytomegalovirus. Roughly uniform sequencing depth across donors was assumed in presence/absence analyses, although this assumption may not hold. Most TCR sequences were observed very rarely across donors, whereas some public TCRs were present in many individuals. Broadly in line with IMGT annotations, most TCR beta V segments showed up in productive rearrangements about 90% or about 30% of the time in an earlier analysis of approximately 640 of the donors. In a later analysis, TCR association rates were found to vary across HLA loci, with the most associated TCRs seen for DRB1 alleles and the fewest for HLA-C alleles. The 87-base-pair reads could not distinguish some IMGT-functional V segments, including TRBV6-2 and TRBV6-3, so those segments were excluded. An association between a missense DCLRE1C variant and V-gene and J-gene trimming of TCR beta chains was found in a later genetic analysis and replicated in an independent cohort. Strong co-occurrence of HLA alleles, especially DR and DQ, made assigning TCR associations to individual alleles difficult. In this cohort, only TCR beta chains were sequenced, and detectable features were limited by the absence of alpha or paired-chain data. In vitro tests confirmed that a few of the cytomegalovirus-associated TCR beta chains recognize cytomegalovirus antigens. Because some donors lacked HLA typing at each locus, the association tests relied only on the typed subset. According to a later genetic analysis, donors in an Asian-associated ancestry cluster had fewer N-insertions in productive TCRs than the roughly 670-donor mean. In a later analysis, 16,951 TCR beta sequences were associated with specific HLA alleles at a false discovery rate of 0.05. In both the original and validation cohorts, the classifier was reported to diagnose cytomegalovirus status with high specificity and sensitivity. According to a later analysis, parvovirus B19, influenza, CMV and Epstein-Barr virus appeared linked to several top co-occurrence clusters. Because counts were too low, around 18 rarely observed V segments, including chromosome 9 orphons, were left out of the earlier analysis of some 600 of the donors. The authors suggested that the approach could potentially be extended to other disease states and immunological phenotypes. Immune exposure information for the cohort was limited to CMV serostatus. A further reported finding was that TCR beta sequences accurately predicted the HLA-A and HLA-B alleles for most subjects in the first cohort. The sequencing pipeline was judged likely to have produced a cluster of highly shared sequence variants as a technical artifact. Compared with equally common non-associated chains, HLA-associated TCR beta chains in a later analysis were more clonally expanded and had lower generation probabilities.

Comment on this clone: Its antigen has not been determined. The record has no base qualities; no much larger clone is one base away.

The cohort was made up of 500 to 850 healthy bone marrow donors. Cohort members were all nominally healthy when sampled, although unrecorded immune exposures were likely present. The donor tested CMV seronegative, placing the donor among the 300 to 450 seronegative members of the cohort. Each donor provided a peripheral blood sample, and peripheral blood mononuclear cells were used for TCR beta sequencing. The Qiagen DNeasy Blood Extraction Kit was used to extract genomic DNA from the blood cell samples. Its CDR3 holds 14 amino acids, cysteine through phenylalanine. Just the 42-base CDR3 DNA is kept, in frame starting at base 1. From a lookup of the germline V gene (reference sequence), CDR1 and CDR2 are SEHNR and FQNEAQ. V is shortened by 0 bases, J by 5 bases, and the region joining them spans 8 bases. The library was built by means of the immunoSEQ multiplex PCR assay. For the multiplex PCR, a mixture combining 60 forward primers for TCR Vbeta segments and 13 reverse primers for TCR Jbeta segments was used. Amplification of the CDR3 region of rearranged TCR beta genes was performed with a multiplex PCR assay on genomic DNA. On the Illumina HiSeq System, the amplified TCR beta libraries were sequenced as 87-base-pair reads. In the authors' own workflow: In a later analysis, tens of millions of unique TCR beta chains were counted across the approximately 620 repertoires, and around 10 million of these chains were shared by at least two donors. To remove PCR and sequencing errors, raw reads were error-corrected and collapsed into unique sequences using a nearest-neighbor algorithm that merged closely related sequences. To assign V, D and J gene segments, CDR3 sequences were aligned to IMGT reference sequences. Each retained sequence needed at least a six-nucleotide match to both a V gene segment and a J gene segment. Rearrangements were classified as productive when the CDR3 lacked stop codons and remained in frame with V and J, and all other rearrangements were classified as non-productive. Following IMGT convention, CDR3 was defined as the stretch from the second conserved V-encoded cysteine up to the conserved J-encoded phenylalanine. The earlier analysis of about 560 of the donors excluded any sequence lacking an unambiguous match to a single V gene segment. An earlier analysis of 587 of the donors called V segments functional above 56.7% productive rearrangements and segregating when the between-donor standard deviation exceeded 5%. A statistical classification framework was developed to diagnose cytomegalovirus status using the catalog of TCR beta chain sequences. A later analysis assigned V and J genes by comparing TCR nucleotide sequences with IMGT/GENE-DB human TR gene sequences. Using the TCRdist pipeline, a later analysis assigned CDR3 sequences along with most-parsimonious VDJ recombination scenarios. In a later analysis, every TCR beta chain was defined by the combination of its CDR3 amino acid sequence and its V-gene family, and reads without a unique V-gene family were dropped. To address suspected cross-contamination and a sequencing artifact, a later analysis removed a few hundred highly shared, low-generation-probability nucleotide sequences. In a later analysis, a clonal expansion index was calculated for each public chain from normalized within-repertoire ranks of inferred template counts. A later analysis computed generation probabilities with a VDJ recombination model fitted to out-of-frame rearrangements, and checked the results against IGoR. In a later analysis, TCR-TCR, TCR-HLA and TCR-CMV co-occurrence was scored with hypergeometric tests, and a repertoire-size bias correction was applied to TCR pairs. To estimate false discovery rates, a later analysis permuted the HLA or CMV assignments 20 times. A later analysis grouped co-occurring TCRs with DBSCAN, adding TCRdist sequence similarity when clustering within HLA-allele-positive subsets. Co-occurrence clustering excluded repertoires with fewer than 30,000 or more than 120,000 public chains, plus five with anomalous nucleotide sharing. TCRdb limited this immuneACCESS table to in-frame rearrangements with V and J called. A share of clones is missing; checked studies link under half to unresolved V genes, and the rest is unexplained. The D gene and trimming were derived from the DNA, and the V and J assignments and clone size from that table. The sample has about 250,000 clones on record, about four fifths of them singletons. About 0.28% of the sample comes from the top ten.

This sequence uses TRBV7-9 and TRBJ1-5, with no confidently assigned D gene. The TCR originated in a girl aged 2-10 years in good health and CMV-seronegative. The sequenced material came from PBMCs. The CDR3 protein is CASSLAGEDQPQHF. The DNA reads TGTGCCAGCAGCTTAGCCGGGGAGGATCAGCCCCAGCATTTT.